A single sample gave rise to the 15 T cell receptor beta chains below, sequenced in a study of human T cells and chemical hapten exposure. Time point reported: patch test 2, 6 weeks after DPC sensitization. Treatment reported: therapeutic diphenylcyclopropenone sensitization with weekly scalp DPC. TCRdb re-analysed the RACE reads in MiXCR, keeping a single row per CDR3 protein. The table records about 55,000 distinct CDR3 sequences, less than 10% of them present only once. The sequences come from whole blood, collected in connection with sensitization to the hapten diphenylcyclopropenone (DPC). These receptors came from a woman aged 50 to 60 with alopecia areata. Some clones in this sample may be carry-over from other donors' samples.

This clonotype was observed at least ten times. The chain combines TRBV18 with TRBJ2-5; D call uncertain. This CDR3 is built from 12 residues. Between the trimmed V and J ends, which lost 2 bases and 0 bases, there was a span of 1 base. Germline CDR1 and CDR2: KGHSH and LQKENI. The CDR3 coding sequence is TGTGCCAGCTCACCATACCAAGAGACCCAGTACTTC. This codes for CASSPYQETQYF.

In its sample, this clonotype was seen many times. This sequence joins TRBV6-5 and TRBJ1-2, with a tentative D call TRBD1 (5 bases). There are 16 residues in the CDR3. Germline CDR1 and CDR2: MNHEY and SVGAGI. Between the trimmed V and J ends, which lost 0 bases and 4 bases, there was a span of 15 bases. CDR3 in amino acids: CASSYSITGTSYGYTF. CDR3 nucleotides: TGTGCCAGCAGTTACTCGATCACCGGGACGTCCTATGGCTACACCTTC.

V usage is TRBV29-1 and J usage is TRBJ1-2, with D maybe TRBD1 (6 bases). Deletions cut 6 bases from V and 2 bases from J, with 22 bases between. The germline V gene has CDR1 SQVTM and CDR2 ANQGSEA. The CDR3 runs to 16 residues. DNA for the CDR3: TGCAGCGTCGTCAAATTCATGACAGGACCCAACTATGGCTACACCTTC. Translating it yields CSVVKFMTGPNYGYTF.

This clonotype came up many times. The rearrangement uses TRBV7-9 and TRBJ1-1; the D gene is possibly TRBD1 (5 bases). Trimming took off 0 bases at V and 4 bases at J, with 12 bases between the two ends. Germline CDR1 SEHNR, CDR2 FQNEAQ (reference sequence). The CDR3 length is 15 residues. CDR3 sequence: CASSLAGRVVTEAFF. The CDR3 bases are TGTGCCAGCAGCTTAGCGGGCAGGGTGGTCACTGAAGCTTTCTTT.

In this sample, this clonotype turned up a few times. The chain carries TRBV4-3 and TRBJ2-3, with D perhaps being TRBD1 or TRBD2 (5 bases each). Germline loops: CDR1 LGHNA, CDR2 YSLEER. Trimming removed 0 bases at V and 0 bases at J, with 13 bases between. This CDR3 comprises 17 residues. The DNA of the CDR3 is TGCGCCAGCAGCCAAGAGATCGCAGGGAGCAGCACAGATACGCAGTATTTT. Its translation: CASSQEIAGSSTDTQYF.

In its sample, this clonotype was seen many times. The chain recombines TRBV12-3 or TRBV12-4 with TRBJ1-2, with D perhaps TRBD1 (6 bases). The CDR3 is 13 amino acids. Trimming took 5 bases from V and 3 from J, leaving 10 bases between them. The CDR3 coding sequence is TGTGCCAGCAGTCCACAGGGCTACTATGGCTACACCTTC. It translates to CASSPQGYYGYTF.

This clonotype was counted between two and nine times. The chain has TRBV10-2 and TRBJ1-1, with 9 bases that match TRBD1. The CDR3 consists of 15 residues. Germline loops: CDR1 WSHSY, CDR2 SAAADI. The V and J ends lost 11 bases and 0 bases, in that order; junction bases with no gene match: 10. The CDR3: CAALGGQGMNTEAFF. The CDR3 region has the DNA TGCGCCGCCCTCGGGGGACAGGGAATGAACACTGAAGCTTTCTTT.

The chain couples TRBV13 to TRBJ2-7, with 7 bases identical to TRBD1. CDR1 is PRHDT and CDR2 is FYEKMQ in the germline V gene (reference sequence). The V gene end was trimmed by 4 bases and the J gene end by 0 bases; junction bases not matched to a gene: 6. The CDR3 totals 15 residues. The CDR3 coding sequence is TGTGCCAGCAGCTCCCGCGACAGGGACTCCTACGAGCAGTACTTC. Its protein is CASSSRDRDSYEQYF.

Many counts were recorded for this clonotype. The V and J genes are TRBV7-6 and TRBJ2-5; D is possibly TRBD2 (5 bases). Germline lookup yields CDR1 SGHVS and CDR2 FNYEAQ. Trimming removed 4 bases at V and 3 bases at J, with 6 bases between. The CDR3 has 12 residues. This chain's CDR3 is CASSSGKETQYF. In nucleotides, the CDR3 is TGTGCCAGCAGCTCCGGGAAAGAGACCCAGTACTTC.

This clonotype was seen ten or more times. The chain links TRBV7-9 to TRBJ1-1, with D hard to call. The CDR3 length is 13 residues. CDR1 and CDR2 from the germline V gene are SEHNR and FQNEAQ (reference sequence). The germline V and J ends were trimmed by 1 base and 4 bases, with 7 bases remaining between them. CDR3 residues: CASSLEVRTEAFF. The CDR3 region has the DNA TGTGCCAGCAGCTTAGAGGTACGCACTGAAGCTTTCTTT. Full variable domain (missing parts from reference TRBV7-9 and TRBJ1-1): DTGVSQNPRHKITKRGQNVTFRCDPISEHNRLYWYRQTLGQGPEFLTYFQNEAQLEKSRLLSDRFSAERPKGSFSTLEIQRTEQGDSAMYLCASSLEVRTEAFFGQGTRLTVV.

In this sample, this clonotype turned up many times. The chain joins TRBV29-1 to TRBJ1-1; D is perhaps TRBD1 (5 bases). This CDR3 is built from 15 residues. The V gene lost 2 bases and the J gene lost 5 bases, with 18 bases spanning the gap. Germline CDR1 SQVTM, CDR2 ANQGSEA. This chain's CDR3 is CSVELQGLERTEAFF. The CDR3 DNA follows: TGCAGCGTTGAACTTCAGGGCCTGGAGAGGACTGAAGCTTTCTTT.

CDR3 coding DNA: TGTGCCAGCAGTGAATCGGGGGAAGGGGAGCAGTACTTC. It is translated as CASSESGEGEQYF. The J gene is TRBJ2-7, the V gene TRBV6-1, with a possible D match to TRBD2 (6 bases). In germline, CDR1 is MNHNS, CDR2 SASEGT. V gave up 2 bases and J gave up 7 bases, with 12 bases separating them. The CDR3 extends over 13 amino acids.

This clonotype was seen a single time. The chain joins TRBV19 to TRBJ1-4, with TRBD1 identical over 8 bases. Per the germline V gene, CDR1 is LNHDA and CDR2 is SQIVND (reference sequence). This CDR3 spans 16 amino acids. The J segment lost 4 bases and the V segment lost 5 bases, leaving 9 bases of the junction unmatched. CDR3 region: CASSDIGTGLNEKLFF. The CDR3 DNA is TGTGCCAGTAGTGACATCGGGACAGGTCTTAATGAAAAACTGTTTTTT. Using reference TRBV19 and TRBJ1-4 for the parts outside the CDR3, the full variable domain is DGGITQSPKYLFRKEGQNVTLSCEQNLNHDAMYWYRQDPGQGLRLIYYSQIVNDFQKGDIAEGYSVSREKKESFPLTVTSAQKNPTAFYLCASSDIGTGLNEKLFFGSGTQLSVL.

The gene calls are TRBV5-1 and TRBJ1-2; D possibly corresponds to TRBD1 (6 bases). Germline V gives CDR1 SGHRS, CDR2 YFSETQ. The CDR3 spans 14 residues. Deletions cut 4 bases from V and 3 bases from J, with 13 bases between. Here the CDR3 DNA reads TGCGCCAGCAGCGTCCAGGGGTCTGACTATGGCTACACCTTC. This sequence encodes CASSVQGSDYGYTF.

This sequence joins TRBV6-1 and TRBJ2-2; 11 nucleotides align to TRBD2. V dropped 2 bases and J dropped 5; count of bases not matched to a gene: 7. The V gene's germline CDR1 is MNHNS and CDR2 SASEGT. The length of the CDR3 is 17 residues. The CDR3 protein is CASSELKTSGKTGELFF. The CDR3 DNA reads as TGTGCCAGCAGTGAATTAAAGACTAGCGGGAAGACCGGGGAGCTGTTTTTT.